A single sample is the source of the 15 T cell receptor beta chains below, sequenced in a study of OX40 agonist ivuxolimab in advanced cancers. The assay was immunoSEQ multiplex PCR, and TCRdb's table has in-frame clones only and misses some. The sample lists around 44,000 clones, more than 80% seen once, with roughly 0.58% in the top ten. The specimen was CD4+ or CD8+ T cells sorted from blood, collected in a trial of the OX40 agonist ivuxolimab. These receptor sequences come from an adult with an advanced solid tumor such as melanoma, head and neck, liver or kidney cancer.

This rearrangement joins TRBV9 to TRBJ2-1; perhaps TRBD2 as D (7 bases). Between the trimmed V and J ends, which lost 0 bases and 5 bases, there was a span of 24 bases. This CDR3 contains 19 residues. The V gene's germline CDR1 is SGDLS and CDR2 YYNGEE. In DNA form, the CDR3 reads TGTGCCAGCAGCGTAGAACCTACGATGATGGGGGGGCCAAACAATGAGCAGTTCTTC. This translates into CASSVEPTMMGGPNNEQFF.

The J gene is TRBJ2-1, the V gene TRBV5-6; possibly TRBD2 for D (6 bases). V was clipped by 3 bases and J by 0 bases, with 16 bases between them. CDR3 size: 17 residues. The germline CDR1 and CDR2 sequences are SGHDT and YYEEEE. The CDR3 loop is CASSWGTSSSSYNEQFF. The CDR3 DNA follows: TGTGCCAGCAGCTGGGGGACTTCTTCGAGCTCCTACAATGAGCAGTTCTTC.

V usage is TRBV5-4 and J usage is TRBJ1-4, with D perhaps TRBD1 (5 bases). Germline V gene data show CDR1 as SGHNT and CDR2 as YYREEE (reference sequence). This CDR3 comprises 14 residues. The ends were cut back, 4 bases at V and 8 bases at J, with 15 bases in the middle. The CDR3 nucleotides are TGTGCCAGCAGCACCGGGGGGATGCGGGAAAAACTGTTTTTT. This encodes CASSTGGMREKLFF. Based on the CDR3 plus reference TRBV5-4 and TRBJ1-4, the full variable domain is ETGVTQSPTHLIKTRGQQVTLRCSSQSGHNTVSWYQQALGQGPQFIFQYYREEENGRGNFPPRFSGLQFPNYSSELNVNALELDDSALYLCASSTGGMREKLFFGSGTQLSVL.

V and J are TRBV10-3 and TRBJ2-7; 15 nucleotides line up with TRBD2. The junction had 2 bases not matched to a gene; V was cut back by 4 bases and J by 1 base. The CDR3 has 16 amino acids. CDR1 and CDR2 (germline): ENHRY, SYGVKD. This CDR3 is CAISGTSGGASYEQYF. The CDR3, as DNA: TGTGCCATCAGTGGGACTAGCGGGGGGGCGTCCTACGAGCAGTACTTC.

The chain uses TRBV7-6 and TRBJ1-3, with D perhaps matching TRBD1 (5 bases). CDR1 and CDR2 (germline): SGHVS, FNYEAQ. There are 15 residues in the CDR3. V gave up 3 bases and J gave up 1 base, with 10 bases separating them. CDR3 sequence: CASSLSAGSGNTIYF. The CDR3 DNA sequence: TGTGCCAGCAGCTTGTCGGCAGGGTCTGGAAACACCATATATTTT.

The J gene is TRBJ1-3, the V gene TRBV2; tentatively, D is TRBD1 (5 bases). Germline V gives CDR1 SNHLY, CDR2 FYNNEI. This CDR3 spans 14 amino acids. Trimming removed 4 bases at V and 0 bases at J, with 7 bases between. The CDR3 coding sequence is TGTGCCAGCAGTGCGGGGGGCTCTGGAAACACCATATATTTT. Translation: CASSAGGSGNTIYF. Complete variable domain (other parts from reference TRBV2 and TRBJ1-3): EPEVTQTPSHQVTQMGQEVILRCVPISNHLYFYWYRQILGQKVEFLVSFYNNEISEKSEIFDDQFSVERPDGSNFTLKIRSTKLEDSAMYFCASSAGGSGNTIYFGEGSWLTVV.

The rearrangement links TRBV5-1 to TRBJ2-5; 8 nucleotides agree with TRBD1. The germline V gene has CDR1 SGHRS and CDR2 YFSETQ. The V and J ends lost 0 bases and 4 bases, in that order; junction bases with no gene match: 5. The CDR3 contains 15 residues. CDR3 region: CASSLEGTGGETQYF. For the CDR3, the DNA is TGCGCCAGCAGCTTGGAGGGAACAGGGGGAGAGACCCAGTACTTC.

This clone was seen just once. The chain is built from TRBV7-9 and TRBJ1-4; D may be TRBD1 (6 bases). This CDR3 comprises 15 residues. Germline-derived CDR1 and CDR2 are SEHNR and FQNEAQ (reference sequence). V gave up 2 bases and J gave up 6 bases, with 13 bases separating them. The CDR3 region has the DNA TGTGCCAGCAGCTTAATGGGGGCTAGGGATGAAAAACTGTTTTTT. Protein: CASSLMGARDEKLFF.

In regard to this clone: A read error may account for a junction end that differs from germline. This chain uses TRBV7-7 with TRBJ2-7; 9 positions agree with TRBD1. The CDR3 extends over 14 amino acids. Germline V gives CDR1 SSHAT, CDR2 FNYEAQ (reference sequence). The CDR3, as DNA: TGTGCTAGCAGCTCCGGGACAGGGCCCTACGAGCAGTACTTC. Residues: CASSSGTGPYEQYF.

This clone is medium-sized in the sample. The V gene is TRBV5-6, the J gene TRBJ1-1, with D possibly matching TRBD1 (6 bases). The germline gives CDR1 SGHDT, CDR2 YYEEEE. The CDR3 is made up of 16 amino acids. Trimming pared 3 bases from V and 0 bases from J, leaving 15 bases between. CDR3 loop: CASSSPGGSLNTEAFF. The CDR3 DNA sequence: TGTGCCAGCAGCTCTCCGGGGGGCTCTCTGAACACTGAAGCTTTCTTT.

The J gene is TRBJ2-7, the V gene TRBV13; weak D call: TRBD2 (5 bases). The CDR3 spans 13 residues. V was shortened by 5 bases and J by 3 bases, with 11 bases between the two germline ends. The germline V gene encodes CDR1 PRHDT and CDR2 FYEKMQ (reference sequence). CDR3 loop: CASSRGEGYEQYF. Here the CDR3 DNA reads TGTGCCAGCAGCCGAGGAGAGGGCTACGAGCAGTACTTC.

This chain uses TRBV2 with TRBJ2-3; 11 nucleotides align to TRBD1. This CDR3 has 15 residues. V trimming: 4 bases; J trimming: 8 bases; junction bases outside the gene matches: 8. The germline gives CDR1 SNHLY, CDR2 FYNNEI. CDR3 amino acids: CASSAIGQGASTQYF. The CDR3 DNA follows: TGTGCCAGCAGTGCAATTGGACAGGGGGCAAGTACGCAGTATTTT.

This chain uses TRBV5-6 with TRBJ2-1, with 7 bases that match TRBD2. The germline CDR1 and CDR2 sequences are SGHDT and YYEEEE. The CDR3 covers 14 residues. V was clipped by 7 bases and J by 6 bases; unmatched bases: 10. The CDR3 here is CASGRPTGGNEQFF. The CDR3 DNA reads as TGTGCCAGCGGTCGTCCGACGGGGGGCAATGAGCAGTTCTTC.

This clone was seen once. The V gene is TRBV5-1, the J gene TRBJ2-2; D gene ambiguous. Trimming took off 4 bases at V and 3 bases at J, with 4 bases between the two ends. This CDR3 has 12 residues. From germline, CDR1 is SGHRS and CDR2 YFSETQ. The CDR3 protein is CASSLDTGELFF. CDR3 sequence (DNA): TGCGCCAGCAGCCTAGACACCGGGGAGCTGTTTTTT. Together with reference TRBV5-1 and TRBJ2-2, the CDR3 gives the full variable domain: KAGVTQTPRYLIKTRGQQVTLSCSPISGHRSVSWYQQTPGQGLQFLFEYFSETQRNKGNFPGRFSGRQFSNSRSEMNVSTLELGDSALYLCASSLDTGELFFGEGSRLTVL.

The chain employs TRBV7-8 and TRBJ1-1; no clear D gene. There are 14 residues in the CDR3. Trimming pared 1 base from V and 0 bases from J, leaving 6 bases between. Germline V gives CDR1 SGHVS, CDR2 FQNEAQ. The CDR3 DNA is TGTGCCAGCAGCTTAGTGTTGCTGAACACTGAAGCTTTCTTT. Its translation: CASSLVLLNTEAFF.